Presented here are 13 T cell receptor beta chains from one specimen sequenced in a study of blood T cells in healthy people across ages. Primers used in a second PCR of roughly 7 to 11 cycles were a sample-barcoded 5' primer and a J-beta primer mix. TCRdb reprocessed the 5' RACE reads with MiXCR, giving one entry per CDR3 protein. Of 2 million or so distinct CDR3 sequences in the sample, about 50% were seen once. The sequenced sample consisted of blood. These receptor sequences come from a woman aged 35 to 49 in good health.

The chain couples TRBV20-1 to TRBJ1-2, with TRBD1 matching over 7 bases. CDR1 is DFQATT, CDR2 SNEGSKA, per germline (reference sequence). The V gene end was trimmed by 6 bases and the J gene end by 5 bases; junction bases not matched to a gene: 6. The CDR3 loop spans 12 amino acids. The CDR3 loop reads CSAQTGTYGYTF. CDR3 bases: TGCAGTGCCCAGACAGGGACGTATGGCTACACCTTC.

This clonotype was seen a few times. J is TRBJ2-4 and V is TRBV29-1; D possibly corresponds to TRBD2 (6 bases). This CDR3 comprises 14 residues. Trimming took off 0 bases at V and 3 bases at J, with 9 bases between the two ends. From germline, CDR1 is SQVTM and CDR2 ANQGSEA. The CDR3 is CSVEDSGGKNIQYF. The CDR3 nucleotides are TGCAGCGTTGAAGATTCCGGGGGCAAAAACATTCAGTACTTC.

The chain employs TRBV2 and TRBJ2-3; 9 bases line up with TRBD2. The germline V gene has CDR1 SNHLY and CDR2 FYNNEI. This CDR3 contains 14 residues. V shed 8 bases, J shed 3 bases, and the junction held 6 bases outside the gene matches. In DNA form, the CDR3 reads TGTGCCAGCCCAAGAGCGGGGGGAACAGATACGCAGTATTTT. It is translated as CASPRAGGTDTQYF.

This chain connects TRBV7-9 to TRBJ2-3, with 9 bases matching TRBD2. The CDR3 contains 16 residues. Germline V gene lookup returns CDR1 SEHNR and CDR2 FQNEAQ (reference sequence). Trimming took 3 bases from V and 2 from J; bases not matched to a gene: 6. CDR3 bases: TGTGCCAGCAGCTTCGATGCGGGGGGGCCCACAGATACGCAGTATTTT. Protein product: CASSFDAGGPTDTQYF.

This clonotype has only a few counts. V gene TRBV12-5 combines with J gene TRBJ2-3; no definite D call. CDR3 length: 15 amino acids. Germline CDR1 and CDR2: LGHNT and FRNRAP. The V end lost 5 bases, the J end lost 4 bases, and 16 bases lay between the germline ends. The CDR3 here is CASGPDGVSADTQYF. CDR3 DNA: TGTGCTAGTGGTCCTGATGGGGTCAGTGCAGATACGCAGTATTTT.

V and J are TRBV12-5 and TRBJ2-3; the match to TRBD2 covers 11 bases. This CDR3 has 18 residues. Germline CDR1 LGHNT, CDR2 FRNRAP. V shed 0 bases, J shed 2 bases, and the junction held 7 bases outside the gene matches. The CDR3 sequence is CASGLVPLAGGTTDTQYF. CDR3 bases: TGTGCTAGTGGTTTGGTACCTCTAGCGGGGGGAACCACAGATACGCAGTATTTT.

The V and J genes are TRBV5-1 and TRBJ2-5; 11 positions agree with TRBD2. The CDR3 covers 19 residues. After removal of 4 bases from V and 5 bases from J, the junction contained 19 bases not matched to a gene. In germline, CDR1 is SGHRS, CDR2 YFSETQ. CDR3 loop: CASSIRPLAGGRMLETQYF. The DNA for the CDR3 is TGCGCCAGCAGCATCAGGCCCCTAGCGGGGGGCCGTATGTTGGAGACCCAGTACTTC.

The rearrangement joins TRBV29-1 to TRBJ2-5; 12 bases map to TRBD1. The CDR3 loop spans 19 amino acids. The germline CDR1 and CDR2 sequences are SQVTM and ANQGSEA. J lost 1 base, V lost 2 bases, and 14 bases had no gene match. The CDR3 DNA sequence: TGCAGCGTTGAACTTATTTGGGACAGGGGGCGACCATCCCAAGAGACCCAGTACTTC. Protein sequence: CSVELIWDRGRPSQETQYF.

The chain couples TRBV6-4 to TRBJ2-3; a possible D gene is TRBD1 (6 bases). Germline V CDR1 and CDR2: MRHNA, SNTAGT. This CDR3 contains 16 residues. The ends were cut back, 10 bases at V and 0 bases at J, with 20 bases in the middle. CDR3 loop: CANARPGHTSTDTQYF. CDR3 nucleotides: TGTGCCAACGCGCGCCCGGGACATACTAGCACAGATACGCAGTATTTT.

This clonotype appeared a few times. The V gene is TRBV20-1, the J gene TRBJ2-4; the match to TRBD1 covers 8 bases. Trimming cost V 6 bases and J 14 bases; bases outside gene matches: 6. The CDR3 spans 10 residues. CDR1 DFQATT and CDR2 SNEGSKA come from the germline V gene (reference sequence). CDR3 DNA: TGCAGTGCATTTGGACAGGGAAAGTACTTC. This codes for CSAFGQGKYF.

The chain joins TRBV12-3 or TRBV12-4 to TRBJ2-4; tentatively, D is TRBD2 (5 bases). This CDR3 comprises 12 residues. V was cut by 6 bases and J by 8 bases, with 11 bases left in between. The CDR3 loop reads CASSLAPDIQYF. For the CDR3, the DNA is TGTGCCAGCAGCCTAGCCCCGGACATTCAGTACTTC.

V and J are TRBV12-3 or TRBV12-4 and TRBJ2-1, with D possibly TRBD1 on 5 matching bases. V dropped 8 bases and J dropped 7 bases, with 12 bases sitting between them. CDR3 length equals 12 residues. The DNA of the CDR3 is TGTGCCAGCTCGGCGGCAGGGAATGAGCAGTTCTTC. Its protein product is CASSAAGNEQFF.

This clonotype was detected ten times or more. This sequence joins TRBV5-1 and TRBJ1-2; a weak D match, TRBD1 (5 bases). CDR3 size: 14 residues. V dropped 4 bases and J dropped 5 bases, with 15 bases sitting between them. CDR1 is SGHRS and CDR2 is YFSETQ in the germline V gene. The CDR3 here is CASSRDLGGYGYTF. In DNA form, the CDR3 reads TGCGCCAGCAGCCGGGACTTGGGAGGTTATGGCTACACCTTC.